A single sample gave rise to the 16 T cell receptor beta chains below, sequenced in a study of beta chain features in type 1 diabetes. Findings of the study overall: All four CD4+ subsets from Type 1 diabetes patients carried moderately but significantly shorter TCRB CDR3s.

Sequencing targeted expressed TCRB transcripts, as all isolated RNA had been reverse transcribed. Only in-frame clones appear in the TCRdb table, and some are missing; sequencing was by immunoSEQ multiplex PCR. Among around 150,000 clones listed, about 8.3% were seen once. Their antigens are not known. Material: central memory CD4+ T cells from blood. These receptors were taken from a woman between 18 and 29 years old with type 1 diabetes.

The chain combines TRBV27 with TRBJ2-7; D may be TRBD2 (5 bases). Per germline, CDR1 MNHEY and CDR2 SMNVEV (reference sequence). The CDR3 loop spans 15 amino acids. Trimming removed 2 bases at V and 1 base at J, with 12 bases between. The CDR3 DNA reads TGTGCCAGCAGTTTAGGGAGCGGTCTATCCTACGAGCAGTACTTC. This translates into CASSLGSGLSYEQYF.

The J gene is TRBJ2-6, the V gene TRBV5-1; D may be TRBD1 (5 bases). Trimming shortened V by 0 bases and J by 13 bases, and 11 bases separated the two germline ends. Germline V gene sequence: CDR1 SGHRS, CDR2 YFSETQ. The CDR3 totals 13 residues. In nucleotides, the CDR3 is TGCGCCAGCAGCTTGGAAACAGGTTGGGTCCTGACTTTC. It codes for CASSLETGWVLTF.

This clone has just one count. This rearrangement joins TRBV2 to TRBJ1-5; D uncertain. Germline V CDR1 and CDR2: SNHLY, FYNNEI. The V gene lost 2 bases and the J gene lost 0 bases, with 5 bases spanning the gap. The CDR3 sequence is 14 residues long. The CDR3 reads CASSEQVSNQPQHF. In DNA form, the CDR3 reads TGTGCCAGCAGTGAACAGGTTAGCAATCAGCCCCAGCATTTT.

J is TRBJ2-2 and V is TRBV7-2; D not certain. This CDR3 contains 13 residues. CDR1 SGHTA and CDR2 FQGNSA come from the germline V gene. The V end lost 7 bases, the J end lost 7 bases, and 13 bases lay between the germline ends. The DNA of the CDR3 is TGTGCCAGCAACCTCAACTCGGGCGGGGAGCTGTTTTTT. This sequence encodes CASNLNSGGELFF.

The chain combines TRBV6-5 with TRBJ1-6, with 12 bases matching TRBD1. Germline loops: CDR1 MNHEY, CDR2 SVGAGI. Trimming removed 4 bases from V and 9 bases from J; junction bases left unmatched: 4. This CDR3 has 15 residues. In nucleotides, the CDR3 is TGTGCCAGCAGTTCCGGGACAGGGGGCTCTTCACCCCTCCACTTT. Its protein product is CASSSGTGGSSPLHF.

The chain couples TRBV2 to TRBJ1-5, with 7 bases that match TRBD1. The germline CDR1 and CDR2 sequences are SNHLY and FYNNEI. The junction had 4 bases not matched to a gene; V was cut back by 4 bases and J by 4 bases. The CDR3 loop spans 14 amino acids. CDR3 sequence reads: CASSAATGNQPQHF. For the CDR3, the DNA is TGTGCCAGCAGTGCGGCGACAGGGAATCAGCCCCAGCATTTT.

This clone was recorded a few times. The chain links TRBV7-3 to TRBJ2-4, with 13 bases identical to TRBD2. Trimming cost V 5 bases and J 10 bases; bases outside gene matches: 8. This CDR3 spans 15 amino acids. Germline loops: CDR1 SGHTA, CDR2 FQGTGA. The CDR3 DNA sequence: TGTGCCAGCAGCGGAGAGACTAGCGGGGGGCGGATTCAGTACTTC. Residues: CASSGETSGGRIQYF. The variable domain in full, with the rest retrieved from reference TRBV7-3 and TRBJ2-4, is GAGVSQTPSNKVTEKGKYVELRCDPISGHTALYWYRQSLGQGPEFLIYFQGTGAADDSGLPNDRFFAVRPEGSVSTLKIQRTERGDSAVYLCASSGETSGGRIQYFGAGTRLSVL.

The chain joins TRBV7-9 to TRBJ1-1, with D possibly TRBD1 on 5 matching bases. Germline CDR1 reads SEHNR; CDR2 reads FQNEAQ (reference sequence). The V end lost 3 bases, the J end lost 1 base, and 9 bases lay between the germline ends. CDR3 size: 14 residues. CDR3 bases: TGTGCCAGCAGCTTTCAGGGATCGAACACTGAAGCTTTCTTT. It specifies CASSFQGSNTEAFF. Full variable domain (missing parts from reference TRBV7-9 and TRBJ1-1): DTGVSQNPRHKITKRGQNVTFRCDPISEHNRLYWYRQTLGQGPEFLTYFQNEAQLEKSRLLSDRFSAERPKGSFSTLEIQRTEQGDSAMYLCASSFQGSNTEAFFGQGTRLTVV.

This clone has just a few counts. The CDR3: CASSLQGLENEQYF. CDR3 in DNA: TGCGCCAGCAGCTTGCAGGGTTTGGAGAACGAGCAGTACTTC. The V and J genes are TRBV5-1 and TRBJ2-7; perhaps TRBD1 as D (5 bases). The CDR3 extends over 14 amino acids. The germline gives CDR1 SGHRS, CDR2 YFSETQ. V was shortened by 1 base and J by 5 bases, with 13 bases between the two germline ends.

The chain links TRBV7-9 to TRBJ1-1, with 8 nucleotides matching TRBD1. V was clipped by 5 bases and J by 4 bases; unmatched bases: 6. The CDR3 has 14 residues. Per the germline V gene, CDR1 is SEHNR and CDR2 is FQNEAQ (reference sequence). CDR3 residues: CASSREQGGTEAFF. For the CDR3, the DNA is TGTGCCAGCAGCCGGGAACAGGGGGGCACTGAAGCTTTCTTT.

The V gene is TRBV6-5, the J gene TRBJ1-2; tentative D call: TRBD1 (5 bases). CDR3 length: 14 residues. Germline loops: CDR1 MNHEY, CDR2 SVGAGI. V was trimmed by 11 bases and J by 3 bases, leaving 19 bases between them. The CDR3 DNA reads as TGTGCCGTGCGTGGTACGAGGGACTACTATGGCTACACCTTC. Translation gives CAVRGTRDYYGYTF.

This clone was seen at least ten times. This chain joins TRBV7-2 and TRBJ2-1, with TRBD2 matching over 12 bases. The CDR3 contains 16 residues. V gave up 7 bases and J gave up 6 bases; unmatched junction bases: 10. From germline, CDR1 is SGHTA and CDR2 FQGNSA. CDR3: CASTDLSSGRANEQFF. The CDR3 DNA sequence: TGTGCCAGCACCGACCTCTCTAGCGGGAGGGCCAATGAGCAGTTCTTC.

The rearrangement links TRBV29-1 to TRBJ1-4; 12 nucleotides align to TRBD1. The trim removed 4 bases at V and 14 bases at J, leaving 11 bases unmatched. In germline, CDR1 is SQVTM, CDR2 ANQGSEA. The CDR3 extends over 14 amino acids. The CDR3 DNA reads TGCAGCGTTGCCCTAGGGACAGGGGGCCGGGGTCTGTTTTTT. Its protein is CSVALGTGGRGLFF.

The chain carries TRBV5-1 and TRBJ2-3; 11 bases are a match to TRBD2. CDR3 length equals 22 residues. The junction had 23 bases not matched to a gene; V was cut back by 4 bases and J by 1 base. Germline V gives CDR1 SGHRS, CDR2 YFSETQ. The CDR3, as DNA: TGCGCCAGCAGCAATTGGCCAAGCAGGTTTAGCGGGGGGGCGGCCCGCACAGATACGCAGTATTTT. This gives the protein CASSNWPSRFSGGAARTDTQYF.

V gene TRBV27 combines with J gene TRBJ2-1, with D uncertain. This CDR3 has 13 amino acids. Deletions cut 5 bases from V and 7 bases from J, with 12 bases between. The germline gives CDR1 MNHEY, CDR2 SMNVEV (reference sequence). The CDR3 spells CASSPLVRNEQFF. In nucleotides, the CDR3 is TGTGCCAGCAGTCCGCTGGTGAGGAATGAGCAGTTCTTC.

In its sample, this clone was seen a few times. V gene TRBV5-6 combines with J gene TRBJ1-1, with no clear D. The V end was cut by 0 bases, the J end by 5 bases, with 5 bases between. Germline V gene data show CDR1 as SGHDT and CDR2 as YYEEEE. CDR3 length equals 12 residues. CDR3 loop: CASSLGVTEAFF. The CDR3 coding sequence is TGTGCCAGCAGCTTGGGAGTGACTGAAGCTTTCTTT.